A single sample gave rise to the 12 T cell receptor beta chains below, sequenced in a study of T cell repertoires in cytomegalovirus infection. Each CDR3 protein gets one entry after TCRdb re-called the reads with MiXCR. The sample has roughly 240,000 distinct CDR3 sequences; around 6.4% are singletons. The material sequenced was PBMCs. The receptors here all came from a human donor in good health (CMV status not recorded). Some clones in this sample may be carry-over from other donors' samples.

Many counts were recorded for this clonotype. This chain links TRBV19 with TRBJ1-6; 8 bases fit TRBD1. Per the germline V gene, CDR1 is LNHDA and CDR2 is SQIVND (reference sequence). This CDR3 contains 13 residues. V was clipped by 5 bases and J by 14 bases; unmatched bases: 8. CDR3 region: CASSSDRGGALHF. For the CDR3, the DNA is TGTGCCAGTAGTTCTGACAGGGGTGGGGCCCTCCACTTT.

A remark on this clonotype: This may be a read error: a much more frequent sequence differs by one nucleotide. The chain combines TRBV20-1 with TRBJ1-3; D gene unclear. The length of the CDR3 is 15 residues. Germline V CDR1 and CDR2: DFQATT, SNEGSKA (reference sequence). The CDR3 DNA reads TGCAGTGCTAGGGTACCAGGCGATTCTGGAAACACCAAATATTTT. Its translation is CSARVPGDSGNTKYF.

This clonotype was observed a handful of times. The J gene is TRBJ2-1, the V gene TRBV20-1; TRBD1 might be the D (5 bases). The V end was cut by 5 bases, the J end by 5 bases, with 13 bases between. Per germline, CDR1 DFQATT and CDR2 SNEGSKA (reference sequence). This CDR3 is 13 amino acids long. The CDR3 coding sequence is TGCAGTGCTTACCCCAGGGTTCACAATGAGCAGTTCTTC. This gives the protein CSAYPRVHNEQFF.

This clonotype was seen ten or more times. The chain is built from TRBV7-2 and TRBJ2-7; 11 bases align to TRBD2. Germline loops: CDR1 SGHTA, CDR2 FQGNSA. The CDR3 spans 15 residues. V gave up 4 bases and J gave up 3 bases; unmatched junction bases: 5. CDR3 sequence reads: CASSSTSGGGYEQYF. In DNA, the CDR3 is TGTGCCAGCAGCTCCACTAGCGGGGGCGGCTACGAGCAGTACTTC. The full variable domain, with the rest looked up from reference TRBV7-2 and TRBJ2-7, is GAGVSQSPSNKVTEKGKDVELRCDPISGHTALYWYRQSLGQGLEFLIYFQGNSAPDKSGLPSDRFSAERTGGSVSTLTIQRTQQEDSAVYLCASSSTSGGGYEQYFGPGTRLTVT.

Ten or more counts support this clonotype. The chain employs TRBV12-3 or TRBV12-4 and TRBJ2-1; a weak D match, TRBD1 (6 bases). Trimming cost V 6 bases and J 10 bases, with 19 bases left between them. CDR3 length: 14 amino acids. CDR3 bases: TGTGCCAGCAGCCCAAAAAACAGGGAGTGGGAGCAGTTCTTC. It specifies CASSPKNREWEQFF.

This clonotype was found many times. The genes are TRBV12-3 or TRBV12-4 and TRBJ1-1, with 7 bases identical to TRBD1. V shed 7 bases, J shed 0 bases, and the junction held 8 bases outside the gene matches. This CDR3 is built from 15 residues. The CDR3 spells CASTADRTMNTEAFF. The CDR3 nucleotides read TGTGCCAGCACCGCGGACAGGACTATGAACACTGAAGCTTTCTTT.

This clonotype was detected only a few times. The genes are TRBV19 and TRBJ1-5; D call uncertain. This CDR3 is 14 amino acids long. V was clipped by 2 bases and J by 1 base, with 6 bases between them. CDR1 and CDR2 from the germline V gene are LNHDA and SQIVND (reference sequence). The CDR3 DNA reads TGTGCCAGTAGTATAATGAGGAGCAATCAGCCCCAGCATTTT. Its protein product is CASSIMRSNQPQHF. Full variable domain (remainder filled in from reference TRBV19 and TRBJ1-5): DGGITQSPKYLFRKEGQNVTLSCEQNLNHDAMYWYRQDPGQGLRLIYYSQIVNDFQKGDIAEGYSVSREKKESFPLTVTSAQKNPTAFYLCASSIMRSNQPQHFGDGTRLSIL.

This clonotype was observed a handful of times. The chain is built from TRBV5-1 and TRBJ2-1; D is unclear. This CDR3 has 15 residues. Trimming shortened V by 0 bases and J by 9 bases, and 16 bases separated the two germline ends. Looked up from germline, CDR1 is SGHRS and CDR2 is YFSETQ. The CDR3 DNA sequence: TGCGCCAGCAGCTTGGCCGGTACGGTAGGTGGTGAGCAGTTCTTC. It encodes CASSLAGTVGGEQFF.

This clonotype came up many times. The V and J genes are TRBV25-1 and TRBJ1-3; possible D gene TRBD1, 5 bases. Trimming removed 1 base at V and 2 bases at J, with 18 bases between. CDR1 and CDR2 (germline): MGHDK, SYGVNS. The CDR3 has 18 residues. CDR3 bases: TGTGCCAGCAGTGAATCTTTGAGGGACGGGACTCCTGGAAACACCATATATTTT. Its translation is CASSESLRDGTPGNTIYF. Looking up the rest from reference TRBV25-1 and TRBJ1-3 gives the full variable domain: EADIYQTPRYLVIGTGKKITLECSQTMGHDKMYWYQQDPGMELHLIHYSYGVNSTEKGDLSSESTVSRIRTEHFPLTLESARPSHTSQYLCASSESLRDGTPGNTIYFGEGSWLTVV.

In its sample, this clonotype was seen many times. The chain has TRBV6-2 or TRBV6-3 and TRBJ1-4; D ambiguous. The CDR3 consists of 17 residues. Germline lookup yields CDR1 MNHEY and CDR2 SVGEGT. Trimming removed 5 bases from V and 5 bases from J, with 21 bases in between. In DNA, the CDR3 is TGTGCCAGCAGTCAGACGATAAGGACGGGGTGGAATGAAAAACTGTTTTTT. Amino acid sequence: CASSQTIRTGWNEKLFF.

This clonotype occurred a few times. This chain joins TRBV10-3 and TRBJ1-1, with D tentatively TRBD1 (6 bases). CDR1 is ENHRY, CDR2 SYGVKD, per germline. Between the trimmed V and J ends, which lost 11 bases and 5 bases, there was a span of 18 bases. The CDR3 length is 13 residues. DNA of the CDR3: TGTGCCGCCGACGGGGGGGCGTTTACTGAAGCTTTCTTT. Its translation is CAADGGAFTEAFF.

Many counts were recorded for this clonotype. The chain uses TRBV10-2 and TRBJ2-3; maybe TRBD1 (5 bases). Germline assignment: CDR1 WSHSY and CDR2 SAAADI. The CDR3 is made up of 15 amino acids. Trimming left V 3 bases short and J 3 bases short, with 13 bases between. CDR3 protein: CASSEIGRATDTQYF. The CDR3 nucleotides read TGCGCCAGCAGTGAAATTGGCAGGGCTACAGATACGCAGTATTTT.